Below, one TCR beta chain is given with its context. The data were obtained in a study of blood T cell repertoires in COVID-19. Clones were sequenced by immunoSEQ multiplex PCR, and TCRdb holds only the in-frame ones, with some missing. The sample lists about 120,000 clones; around 88% were seen once. The specimen was peripheral blood. The sequence was collected from a woman aged 50 to 60 with active or convalescent COVID-19.

This chain's CDR3 is CASSLELAGGTGELFF. The CDR3 DNA reads TGTGCCAGCAGCTTAGAGTTAGCGGGAGGGACCGGGGAGCTGTTTTTT. The genes are TRBV11-2 and TRBJ2-2, with 11 bases matching TRBD2. The trim removed 0 bases at V and 5 bases at J, leaving 2 bases unmatched. The CDR3 loop spans 16 amino acids. In germline, CDR1 is SGHAT, CDR2 FQNNGV.